This is a list of T cell receptor beta chains from one sample in a study of OX40 agonist ivuxolimab in advanced cancers. Libraries were prepared by immunoSEQ multiplex PCR; TCRdb keeps only in-frame clonotypes and omits some of them. The sample contains fewer than 90,000 clones, roughly nine tenths of which appear only once. Source: CD4+ or CD8+ T cells sorted from blood, taken in a trial of the OX40 agonist ivuxolimab. Receptors were obtained from an adult with an advanced solid tumor such as melanoma, head and neck, liver or kidney cancer. Both conserved end residues are part of each CDR3. D genes are given only for firm matches. Size tells how often a clone was seen (once, few, many) or the class of an expanded clone, and some rows leave it out.

TRBJ2-7 - - TRBV6-4 TGTGCCAGCAGTGACCCGGGGAGGAGAGGGGCGAACGAGCAGTACTTC CASSDPGRRGANEQYF
TRBJ2-5 - - TRBV5-1 TGCGCCAGCAGCTTACAGGGAGAGACCCAGTACTTC CASSLQGETQYF
TRBJ2-1 - once TRBV18 TGTGCCAGCTCACGACCCGGGACCATTTTTGGGGAGCAGTTCTTC CASSRPGTIFGEQFF
TRBJ1-5 - once TRBV19 TGTGCCAGTGGGACGGGGCAGGGAACCCAGCATTTT CASGTGQGTQHF
TRBJ2-7 - - TRBV7-9 TGTGCCAGCAGCTTAGGAGGTGGTAAGGGCGAGCAGTACTTC CASSLGGGKGEQYF
TRBJ2-7 TRBD1 - TRBV30 TGTGTCTGGGGGACAGGGGGACCCTACGAGCAGTACTTC CVWGTGGPYEQYF
TRBJ1-5 TRBD1 - TRBV6-4 TGTGCCAGCAGTAACAGGGGAGGGCAGCCCCAGCATTTT CASSNRGGQPQHF
TRBJ1-1 TRBD1 - TRBV29-1 TGCAGCGTTGACAGGGGGCGAACTGAAGCTTTCTTT CSVDRGRTEAFF
TRBJ2-1 TRBD1 - TRBV10-3 TGTGCCATCAGAGCGACAGGGGCCACCTACAATGAGCAGTTCTTC CAIRATGATYNEQFF
TRBJ1-5 - - TRBV19 TGTGCCAGTAGTTCGCGGGGGGTGGGAAGCAATCAGCCCCAGCATTTT CASSSRGVGSNQPQHF
TRBJ2-1 - - TRBV30 TGTGCCTGGAGTGGTAATCTAAATGAGCAGTTCTTC CAWSGNLNEQFF
TRBJ2-3 TRBD2 - TRBV7-2 TGTGCCAGCAGCGGATGGACTAGCGGGGCCGATACGCAGTATTTT CASSGWTSGADTQYF
TRBJ2-7 TRBD2 - TRBV5-6 TGTGCCAGCAGCTTGGCGGGGGGGGCAGCGGGACCCAATCCCTACGAGCAGTACTTC CASSLAGGAAGPNPYEQYF
TRBJ1-1 TRBD1 - TRBV7-2 TGTGCCAGCAGCCCTACAGGGGGCCTGAACACTGAAGCTTTCTTT CASSPTGGLNTEAFF
TRBJ2-3 - - TRBV10-3 TGTGCCACTAAGAACACGCCTGGCACAGATACGCAGTATTTT CATKNTPGTDTQYF
TRBJ2-7 - - TRBV9 TGTGCCAGCTCCCGACTGGGGACAACCTACGAGCAGTACTTC CASSRLGTTYEQYF
TRBJ2-2 TRBD1 - TRBV15 TGTGCCACCAGCAGAGGAGACAGGGTCACCGGGGAGCTGTTTTTT CATSRGDRVTGELFF
TRBJ2-1 TRBD2 - TRBV7-2 TGTGCCAGCAGTTCCGGACTAGCGGGAAGCTACAATGAGCAGTTCTTC CASSSGLAGSYNEQFF
TRBJ2-7 - - TRBV10-3 TGTGCCATCAGGGCGCAAGGTCACTACGAGCAGTACTTC CAIRAQGHYEQYF
TRBJ2-7 - - TRBV28 TGTGCCAGCAAGACGGCTTACGAGCAGTACTTC CASKTAYEQYF
TRBJ2-1 - - TRBV7-6 TGTGCCAGCAGCTTAGCTGGCGAGAAACAGTTCTTC CASSLAGEKQFF
TRBJ2-7 TRBD1 - TRBV2 TGTGCCAGCACGAAGCAGCAGGGGGACTACGAGCAGTACTTC CASTKQQGDYEQYF
TRBJ2-1 TRBD2 - TRBV11-2 TGTGCCAGCAGCGCGGGACTAGCGTACAATGAGCAGTTCTTC CASSAGLAYNEQFF
TRBJ2-7 TRBD2 once TRBV19 TGTGCCAGTAGTTCATATCACGGGGTAGCGGGAGGACCCGAGCAGTACTTC CASSSYHGVAGGPEQYF
TRBJ2-3 - - TRBV2 TGTGCCAGCAGTTCGGACAGCACAGATACGCAGTATTTT CASSSDSTDTQYF
TRBJ2-2 - - TRBV5-1 TGCGCCAGCAGCTTGGGCCAGAACACCGGGGAGCTGTTTTTT CASSLGQNTGELFF
TRBJ1-5 - - TRBV4-1 TGCGCCAGCAGCCAAGAAATGGGGGCAATTAGCAATCAGCCCCAGCATTTT CASSQEMGAISNQPQHF
TRBJ1-1 - - TRBV5-1 TGCGCCAGCAGCTTGGCCGGGGGGAGGGCGTCCCCTGAAGCTTTCTTT CASSLAGGRASPEAFF
TRBJ1-5 - - TRBV6-6 TGTGCCAGCAGTTACGGGGGGCAGCCCCAGCATTTT CASSYGGQPQHF
TRBJ1-1 - - TRBV6-1 TGTGCCAGCAGTGACCAGGGTGTGGTGAACACTGAAGCTTTCTTT CASSDQGVVNTEAFF
TRBJ2-7 - - TRBV25-1 TGTGCCAGCAGTGAGGGCTCCTACGAGCAGTACTTC CASSEGSYEQYF
TRBJ2-5 TRBD2 - TRBV18 TGTGCCAGCTCACCTAGCGGGAGAGAGACCCAGTACTTC CASSPSGRETQYF
TRBJ2-1 - - TRBV2 TGTGCCAGCAGTGACCTTAGAGTGCGGAAGGAGCAGTTCTTC CASSDLRVRKEQFF
TRBJ2-2 TRBD2 - TRBV11-2 TGTGCCAGCACCAGATGGGGGGGTGCGGACACCGGGGAGCTGTTTTTT CASTRWGGADTGELFF
TRBJ1-1 - - TRBV5-5 TGTGCCAGCAGCTTGGGGACAGTGAACACTGAAGCTTTCTTT CASSLGTVNTEAFF
TRBJ1-4 TRBD1 - TRBV7-9 TGTGCCAGCAGCGCTACAGGGGTGGGTAATGAAAAACTGTTTTTT CASSATGVGNEKLFF
TRBJ2-1 TRBD1 - TRBV30 TGTGCCTGGGCAAAGACAGGGGGCTTTGAGCAGTTCTTC CAWAKTGGFEQFF
TRBJ2-5 - once TRBV2 TGTGCCAGCAGTGAACAAGCTCAAGAGACCCAGTACTTC CASSEQAQETQYF
TRBJ2-1 TRBD2 - TRBV5-4 TGTGCCAGCAGCCCCGATCTACTAGCGGGGGAGCAGTTCTTC CASSPDLLAGEQFF
TRBJ2-3 - - TRBV7-3 TGTGCCAGCAGACATATGCGGGGCGATACGCAGTATTTT CASRHMRGDTQYF
TRBJ2-2 TRBD1 few TRBV10-3 TGTGCCATCAGGGACAGGGGAGGTGGCACCGGGGAGCTGTTTTTT CAIRDRGGGTGELFF
TRBJ2-7 TRBD2 - TRBV5-4 TGTGCCAGCACCTTGGGTAGCGGGAGACTCGAGCAGTACTTC CASTLGSGRLEQYF
TRBJ2-1 TRBD1 - TRBV5-4 TGTGCCAGCAGCTTGACAGGGGGCGGCTACAATGAGCAGTTCTTC CASSLTGGGYNEQFF
TRBJ2-7 - - TRBV25-1 TGTGCCAGCAGTGCCCGCGGGGTCCTCGAGCAGTACTTC CASSARGVLEQYF
TRBJ1-5 - few TRBV19 TGTGCCAGTAGTTTCGGGCTTAGCAATCAGCCCCAGCATTTT CASSFGLSNQPQHF
TRBJ2-5 TRBD1 - TRBV6-5 TGTGCCAGCAGTTACGCTGTGACAGGGTGGGAGACCCAGTACTTC CASSYAVTGWETQYF
TRBJ1-2 - - TRBV6-5 TGTGCCAGCACCCCTCTACTTGGGTCGGGCTACACCTTC CASTPLLGSGYTF
TRBJ1-4 TRBD1 - TRBV7-8 TGTGCCAGCAGCTCACAGGGGCACCCTGAAAAACTGTTTTTT CASSSQGHPEKLFF
TRBJ1-1 TRBD1 - TRBV10-3 TGTGCCATCAGACTGACAGGGGCGATTACTGAAGCTTTCTTT CAIRLTGAITEAFF
TRBJ2-2 TRBD1 once TRBV18 TGTGCCAGCTCACCACCAATGTCAGGGGGAACCGGGGAGCTGTTTTTT CASSPPMSGGTGELFF
TRBJ2-7 TRBD1 few TRBV5-6 TGTGCCAGCAGGGACAGGGACTCCTACGAGCAGTACTTC CASRDRDSYEQYF
TRBJ1-5 - - TRBV9 TGTGCCAGCAGCGTAGGAGGAGAGGGTGGAGAGCCCCAGCATTTT CASSVGGEGGEPQHF
TRBJ2-2 - - TRBV7-2 TGTGCCAGCAAACTCCTCGGGGATCCCTCGCGCACCGGGGAGCTGTTTTTT CASKLLGDPSRTGELFF